This T cell receptor (beta chain) was captured in a study of cytomegalovirus exposure and HLA in healthy donors. As regards this clone: Its antigen is undetermined.

Germline V gene sequence: CDR1 MNHEY, CDR2 SVGAGI. The CDR3 totals 13 residues. The V end was cut by 7 bases, the J end by 6 bases, with 13 bases between. Broader study findings: It was found in a later analysis that first-cohort TCR clusters tended to co-occur in the 100 to 150 validation repertoires. In vitro experiments confirmed that three CMV-associated chains were specific for CMV antigens.

Sequencing used immunoSEQ multiplex PCR; TCRdb keeps in-frame clones, though not all of them. The data show around 160,000 clones, with approximately 90% seen just once and 3% held by the top ten. The chain has TRBV6-5 and TRBJ2-1, with D possibly matching TRBD1 (6 bases). This receptor was identified in a man aged 18 to 30 in good health and CMV-seronegative. Source material: PBMCs. CDR3 nucleotide sequence: TGTGCCAGCAACAACAGGGTTGGCAATGAGCAGTTCTTC. It translates to CASNNRVGNEQFF.